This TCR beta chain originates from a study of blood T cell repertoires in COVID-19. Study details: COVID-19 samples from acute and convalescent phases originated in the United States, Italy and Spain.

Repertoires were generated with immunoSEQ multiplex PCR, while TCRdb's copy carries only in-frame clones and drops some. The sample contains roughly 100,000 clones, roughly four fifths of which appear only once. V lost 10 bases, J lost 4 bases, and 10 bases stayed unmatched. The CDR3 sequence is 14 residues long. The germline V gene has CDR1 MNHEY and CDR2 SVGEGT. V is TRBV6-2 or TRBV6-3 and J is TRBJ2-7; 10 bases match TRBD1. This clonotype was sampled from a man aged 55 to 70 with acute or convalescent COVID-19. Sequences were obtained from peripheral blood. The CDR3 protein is CATTPRQGAYEQYF. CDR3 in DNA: TGTGCCACCACCCCCCGACAGGGGGCGTACGAGCAGTACTTC.